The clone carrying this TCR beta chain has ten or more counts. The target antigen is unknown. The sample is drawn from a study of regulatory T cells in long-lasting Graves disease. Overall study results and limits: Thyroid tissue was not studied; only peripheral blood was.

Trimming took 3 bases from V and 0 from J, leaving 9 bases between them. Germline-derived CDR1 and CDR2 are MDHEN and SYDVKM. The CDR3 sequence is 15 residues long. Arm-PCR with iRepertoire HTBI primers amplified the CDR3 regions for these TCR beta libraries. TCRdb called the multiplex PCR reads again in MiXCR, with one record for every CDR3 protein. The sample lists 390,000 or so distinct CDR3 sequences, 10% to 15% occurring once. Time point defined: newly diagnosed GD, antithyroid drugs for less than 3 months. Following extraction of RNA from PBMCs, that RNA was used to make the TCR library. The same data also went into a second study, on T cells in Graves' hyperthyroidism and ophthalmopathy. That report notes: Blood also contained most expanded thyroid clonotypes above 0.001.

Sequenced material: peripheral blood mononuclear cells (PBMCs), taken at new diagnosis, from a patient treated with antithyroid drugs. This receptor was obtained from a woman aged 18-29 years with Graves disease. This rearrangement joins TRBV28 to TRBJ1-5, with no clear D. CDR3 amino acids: CASSFDGYSNQPQHF. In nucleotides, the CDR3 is TGTGCCAGCAGTTTCGACGGATATAGCAATCAGCCCCAGCATTTT.